These T cell receptor beta chains were read from a single sample in a study of cytomegalovirus exposure and HLA in healthy donors. Only in-frame clones appear in the TCRdb table, and some are missing; sequencing was by immunoSEQ multiplex PCR. The table records about 120,000 clones, about 80% of them present only once. Sequencing was done on a sample of PBMCs. Every receptor here comes from a female donor in good health and CMV-seropositive. Each CDR3 is given with its conserved first and last residue. Each record gives: clone size, J gene, D gene, V gene, CDR3 protein, CDR3 DNA. D genes are given only for firm matches. Only part of the rows carry a size: once, few, many, or a class if the clone is expanded.

-	TRBJ2-3	TRBD1	TRBV29-1	CSVPGTGANTQYF	TGCAGCGTGCCCGGGACAGGAGCCAATACGCAGTATTTT
-	TRBJ2-1	TRBD2	TRBV5-1	CASSRAVAGDEQFF	TGCGCCAGCAGCCGGGCGGTAGCGGGCGATGAGCAGTTCTTC
-	TRBJ2-6	-	TRBV5-8	CASSLETGSPGANVLTF	TGTGCCAGCAGCCTAGAGACAGGTTCTCCTGGGGCCAACGTCCTGACTTTC
-	TRBJ2-7	-	TRBV30	CAPRRREQYF	TGTGCCCCGAGGAGGCGCGAGCAGTACTTC
-	TRBJ2-3	-	TRBV6-4	CASSPAGTSTDTQYF	TGTGCCAGCAGCCCCGCGGGAACTAGCACAGATACGCAGTATTTT
few	TRBJ1-2	-	TRBV7-8	CASSVRAQDEYGYTF	TGTGCCAGCAGCGTACGGGCACAGGACGAGTATGGCTACACCTTC
-	TRBJ1-5	TRBD1	TRBV23-1	CASTQGTGKRWAQHF	TGCGCCAGCACCCAAGGGACAGGGAAGAGATGGGCCCAGCATTTT
once	TRBJ2-1	TRBD1	TRBV5-1	CASSLIPGQGSGNEQFF	TGCGCCAGCAGCTTGATACCCGGACAGGGTTCGGGCAATGAGCAGTTCTTC
-	TRBJ2-1	-	TRBV19	CASNVGPGSYNEQFF	TGTGCCAGTAACGTCGGCCCCGGGTCCTACAATGAGCAGTTCTTC
-	TRBJ1-5	TRBD1	TRBV30	CAWRGTGTGSNQPQHF	TGTGCCTGGAGGGGGACCGGGACAGGGAGTAATCAGCCCCAGCATTTT
-	TRBJ1-5	-	TRBV7-9	CASSLRDQPQHF	TGTGCCAGCAGCTTACGAGATCAGCCCCAGCATTTT
-	TRBJ2-7	-	TRBV28	CATGSFSTGNYEQYF	TGTGCCACCGGTTCCTTCTCTACAGGGAACTACGAGCAGTACTTC
-	TRBJ2-7	-	TRBV7-9	CASSRDPKYEQYF	TGCGCCAGCAGCCGCGATCCGAAATACGAGCAGTACTTC
-	TRBJ1-2	-	TRBV5-1	CASSLAPTGNGYTF	TGCGCCAGCAGCTTGGCCCCGACAGGCAATGGCTACACCTTC
once	TRBJ1-1	-	TRBV5-1	CASSLRPQVNTEAFF	TGCGCCAGCAGCTTGCGACCCCAGGTGAACACTGAAGCTTTCTTT
medium-sized	TRBJ1-1	-	TRBV5-1	CASSLNTEAFF	TGCGCCAGCAGCCTTAACACTGAAGCTTTCTTT
-	TRBJ2-3	TRBD2	TRBV7-6	CASSLIAGGPADTQYF	TGTGCCAGCAGCTTAATAGCGGGGGGGCCAGCGGATACGCAGTATTTT
-	TRBJ1-1	TRBD1	TRBV6-1	CASSDGDRAWDMNTEAFF	TGTGCCAGCAGTGACGGGGACAGGGCATGGGACATGAACACTGAAGCTTTCTTT
-	TRBJ1-4	-	TRBV19	CASSIGFRRSMKLFF	TGTGCCAGTAGTATAGGGTTCCGGAGGTCTATGAAACTGTTTTTT
-	TRBJ2-7	TRBD2	TRBV7-6	CASSRTSGGASSYEQYF	TGTGCCAGCAGCCGGACTAGCGGGGGGGCTAGCTCCTACGAGCAGTACTTC
few	TRBJ2-7	TRBD1	TRBV15	CATRPGQVRDEQYF	TGTGCCACCAGGCCGGGACAGGTTCGCGACGAGCAGTACTTC
-	TRBJ1-2	-	TRBV30	CAWGGSLNYGYTF	TGTGCCTGGGGTGGCAGTCTCAACTATGGCTACACCTTC
-	TRBJ1-2	-	TRBV4-3	CASSQVRSGSYGYTF	TGCGCCAGCAGCCAAGTTCGGTCCGGGAGCTATGGCTACACCTTC
few	TRBJ2-7	-	TRBV5-1	CASSRTDPSYEQYF	TGCGCCAGCAGCCGGACAGACCCGTCCTACGAGCAGTACTTC
once	TRBJ1-5	TRBD1	TRBV7-8	CASSFGLDRGGNSNQPQHF	TGTGCCAGCAGCTTCGGGTTGGACAGGGGAGGGAATAGCAATCAGCCCCAGCATTTT
-	TRBJ2-6	-	TRBV9	CASSVGTAGANVLTF	TGTGCCAGCAGCGTAGGGACAGCTGGGGCCAACGTCCTGACTTTC
-	TRBJ2-7	-	TRBV5-1	CASSLDSQGEQYF	TGCGCCAGCAGCTTGGACTCACAGGGCGAGCAGTACTTC
-	TRBJ1-1	-	TRBV15	CATREDTEAFF	TGTGCCACTCGGGAGGACACTGAAGCTTTCTTT
-	TRBJ2-3	-	TRBV6-4	CASSLAATDTQYF	TGTGCCAGCAGTTTAGCGGCCACAGATACGCAGTATTTT
-	TRBJ2-3	TRBD1	TRBV2	CASSGQGRTDTQYF	TGTGCCAGCAGCGGACAGGGAAGGACAGATACGCAGTATTTT
-	TRBJ2-7	-	TRBV27	CASSLKGFPYEQYF	TGTGCCAGCAGTTTAAAGGGGTTTCCCTACGAGCAGTACTTC
-	TRBJ2-5	TRBD1	TRBV5-1	CASSLIKTGEETQYF	TGCGCCAGCAGCTTGATTAAAACAGGGGAGGAGACCCAGTACTTC
-	TRBJ2-3	TRBD2	TRBV4-1	CASSRIAGVENTQYF	TGCGCCAGCAGCCGAATAGCGGGGGTTGAGAATACGCAGTATTTT
-	TRBJ2-7	TRBD1	TRBV10-1	CASSRQGSDEQYF	TGCGCCAGCAGTCGACAGGGGAGCGACGAGCAGTACTTC